The 17 T cell receptor beta chains listed next were all sequenced from one sample in a study of blood T cell repertoires in COVID-19 (TCRdb year 2020). Preparation of the library involved the immunoSEQ multiplex PCR assay. TCRdb stores this immuneACCESS table with in-frame sequences only. Part of the clones is absent; in the studies checked, under half of the shortfall reflects unresolved V genes, and no reason is known for the rest. The sample includes 120,000 to 150,000 clones, with approximately 89% observed a single time. The leading ten clones occupy under 2% of the sample. The sequenced sample was peripheral blood. The receptors were gathered from a human donor in a cohort sampled during active COVID-19.

The chain combines TRBV7-8 with TRBJ2-7; 10 nucleotides align to TRBD1. Germline CDR1 is SGHVS and CDR2 is FQNEAQ. The CDR3 is 17 residues long. V lost 3 bases, J lost 0 bases, and 8 bases stayed unmatched. The DNA of the CDR3 is TGTGCCAGCAGCTTCCCCGGGACAGGGGAAGGCTCCTACGAGCAGTACTTC. Translation gives CASSFPGTGEGSYEQYF.

The J gene is TRBJ1-3, the V gene TRBV15; TRBD1 might be the D (6 bases). Germline V CDR1 and CDR2: LNHNV, YYDKDF (reference sequence). The CDR3 spans 13 residues. V was cut by 8 bases and J by 0 bases, with 8 bases left in between. CDR3 region: CATGGHSGNTIYF. The CDR3 DNA follows: TGTGCCACCGGGGGCCACTCTGGAAACACCATATATTTT.

J is TRBJ2-7 and V is TRBV27; 10 bases are shared with TRBD1. Germline CDR1 is MNHEY and CDR2 is SMNVEV (reference sequence). Trimming cost V 7 bases and J 6 bases; bases outside gene matches: 9. The CDR3 is made up of 14 amino acids. CDR3 bases: TGTGCCAGCAAAAAGGTGGGACAGGGGCTCGAGCAGTACTTC. Translating gives CASKKVGQGLEQYF.

The chain links TRBV18 to TRBJ2-7; 8 bases align to TRBD2. With V trimmed by 3 bases and J by 0 bases, 4 bases remained unmatched. This CDR3 comprises 15 residues. Germline lookup yields CDR1 KGHSH and CDR2 LQKENI. The CDR3 DNA sequence: TGTGCCAGCTCACCCGGGGGGGGGCTCTCCTACGAGCAGTACTTC. Translation: CASSPGGGLSYEQYF. The whole variable domain, filled in from reference TRBV18 and TRBJ2-7, reads NAGVMQNPRHLVRRRGQEARLRCSPMKGHSHVYWYRQLPEEGLKFMVYLQKENIIDESGMPKERFSAEFPKEGPSILRIQQVVRGDSAAYFCASSPGGGLSYEQYFGPGTRLTVT.

This sequence joins TRBV19 and TRBJ2-7; 7 bases line up with TRBD1. The CDR3 sequence is 14 residues long. The V gene end was trimmed by 6 bases and the J gene end by 1 base; junction bases not matched to a gene: 6. CDR1 and CDR2 from the germline V gene are LNHDA and SQIVND (reference sequence). The CDR3 DNA sequence: TGTGCCAGTAGCGCAGGGGGTTGGTCCTACGAGCAGTACTTC. Protein: CASSAGGWSYEQYF.

The chain couples TRBV18 to TRBJ2-1, with 8 bases fitting TRBD2. CDR1 and CDR2 (germline): KGHSH, LQKENI. The CDR3 has 15 amino acids. The J segment lost 7 bases and the V segment lost 8 bases, leaving 13 bases of the junction unmatched. CDR3 nucleotides: TGTGCCAGCCGAGCGGCGGGGGGCGATATAAATGAGCAGTTCTTC. Amino acid sequence: CASRAAGGDINEQFF.

This chain connects TRBV27 to TRBJ1-2; a weak D match, TRBD1 (5 bases). Trimming cost V 3 bases and J 4 bases, with 12 bases left between them. The germline V gene has CDR1 MNHEY and CDR2 SMNVEV (reference sequence). The CDR3 sequence is 14 residues long. Here the CDR3 reads CASSLGGFPYGYTF. DNA of the CDR3: TGTGCCAGCAGTTTGGGGGGGTTTCCCTATGGCTACACCTTC.

CDR3 nucleotides: TGTGCCTCACACAGCGGCTTCGGCAATCAGCCCCAGCATTTT. Translation gives CASHSGFGNQPQHF. V is TRBV6-5 and J is TRBJ1-5; D gene uncertain. The V gene lost 11 bases and the J gene lost 2 bases, with 16 bases spanning the gap. The CDR3 totals 14 residues. Germline CDR1 is MNHEY and CDR2 is SVGAGI.

The chain employs TRBV12-3 or TRBV12-4 and TRBJ2-5; possibly TRBD2 for D (5 bases). V was trimmed by 5 bases and J by 7 bases, leaving 8 bases between them. The CDR3 spans 11 residues. CDR3 in amino acids: CASSPGGTQYF. The DNA of the CDR3 is TGTGCCAGCAGTCCCGGAGGGACCCAGTACTTC.

The rearrangement uses TRBV11-2 and TRBJ2-1, with 9 positions matching TRBD2. Trimming removed 2 bases from V and 9 bases from J; junction bases left unmatched: 8. The CDR3 has 15 amino acids. Germline-derived CDR1 and CDR2 are SGHAT and FQNNGV. For the CDR3, the DNA is TGTGCCAGCAGCTTACTGGCGGGGGGGCTGGCTGAGCAGTTCTTC. This codes for CASSLLAGGLAEQFF.

The chain recombines TRBV3-1 (or the pseudogene TRBV3-2) with TRBJ2-1; TRBD2 matches 7 bases. This CDR3 comprises 15 residues. Germline assignment: CDR1 LGHDT and CDR2 YNNKEL (reference sequence). With V trimmed by 1 base and J by 4 bases, 4 bases remained unmatched. CDR3 in amino acids: CASSQVPGGYNEQFF. Here the CDR3 DNA reads TGTGCCAGCAGCCAAGTCCCCGGGGGGTACAATGAGCAGTTCTTC.

V gene TRBV19 combines with J gene TRBJ1-2; a weak D match, TRBD1 (6 bases). Trimming removed 6 bases at V and 4 bases at J, with 15 bases between. The CDR3 contains 14 residues. Germline V gene data show CDR1 as LNHDA and CDR2 as SQIVND (reference sequence). For the CDR3, the DNA is TGTGCCAGTAGCACACAGGGTTTTCCCTATGGCTACACCTTC. Amino acids: CASSTQGFPYGYTF.

The chain uses TRBV27 and TRBJ1-2; D is unclear. Germline V lookup: CDR1 MNHEY, CDR2 SMNVEV (reference sequence). This CDR3 is 14 amino acids long. Deletions cut 9 bases from V and 6 bases from J, with 20 bases between. The CDR3 protein is CASTPGRGANGYTF. The CDR3 nucleotides read TGTGCCAGTACCCCTGGTCGGGGAGCTAATGGCTACACCTTC.

As DNA, the CDR3 is TGTGCCAGCAGCTTGTCCGGGGGGATCCGGGAGACCCAGTACTTC. Its translation is CASSLSGGIRETQYF. The chain has TRBV5-4 and TRBJ2-5, with 7 positions matching TRBD2. Per the germline V gene, CDR1 is SGHNT and CDR2 is YYREEE (reference sequence). The CDR3 has 15 amino acids. The V segment lost 1 base and the J segment 5 bases; nucleotides outside the gene matches: 8.

This clone was counted between two and nine times. The chain has TRBV6-5 and TRBJ1-5, with D maybe TRBD1 (5 bases). Germline CDR1 reads MNHEY; CDR2 reads SVGAGI. The CDR3 runs 13 residues. V lost 7 bases and J 3 bases, leaving 10 bases between the germline ends. The CDR3 here is CASKDRSNQPQHF. In DNA form, the CDR3 reads TGTGCCAGCAAAGACAGATCCAATCAGCCCCAGCATTTT.

V usage is TRBV25-1 and J usage is TRBJ1-2; tentative D call: TRBD1 (6 bases). Trimming cost V 3 bases and J 8 bases, with 10 bases left between them. The CDR3 runs 12 residues. Germline V lookup: CDR1 MGHDK, CDR2 SYGVNS. The CDR3, as DNA: TGTGCCAGCAGTGAGGCAGGGGACGGCTACACCTTC. It is translated as CASSEAGDGYTF.

This chain uses TRBV6-5 with TRBJ2-3; tentative D call: TRBD2 (5 bases). The CDR3 contains 13 residues. Germline lookup yields CDR1 MNHEY and CDR2 SVGAGI. The V end was cut by 0 bases, the J end by 11 bases, with 12 bases between. CDR3 sequence: CASSYSGEVRQYF. The CDR3 DNA reads as TGTGCCAGCAGTTACTCCGGGGAAGTTAGGCAGTATTTT.